Detailed here is one T cell receptor (beta chain). The sample is drawn from a study of metastatic and nonmetastatic thyroid tumors. Thyroid surgery was preceded by no treatment in any patient. TCRdb re-called the PCR reads via MiXCR. This sample yields 25,000 to 35,000 clones, of which about 15% are seen a single time; 4% to 5% belongs to the top ten. Germline loops: CDR1 SGHRS, CDR2 YFSETQ. The CDR3 covers 15 residues. The V end was cut by 4 bases, the J end by 0 bases, with 10 bases between. The chain links TRBV5-1 to TRBJ2-2, with D maybe TRBD2 (5 bases). The specimen sequenced was blood. This clonotype was sampled from a female donor with papillary thyroid cancer or a benign thyroid nodule (not recorded which). Some clones in this sample may be carry-over from other donors' samples. CDR3 DNA: TGCGCCAGCAGCCCCGACTACTCGAACACCGGGGAGCTGTTTTTT. Amino acids: CASSPDYSNTGELFF.